This is a list of T cell receptor beta chains from one sample in a study of regulatory T cells in long-lasting Graves disease. TCRdb reprocessed the multiplex PCR reads via MiXCR and lists one record per CDR3 protein. Among about 470,000 distinct CDR3 sequences listed, under 15% were seen once. These same records also appear under a second study, on T cells in Graves' hyperthyroidism and ophthalmopathy.

The sample here was peripheral blood mononuclear cells (PBMCs), taken at new diagnosis, from a patient treated with antithyroid drugs. These receptors were obtained from a woman between 25 and 40 years old with Graves disease. Each CDR3 is given with its conserved first and last residue. The D gene is left open where the match is weak. Clone size is not always given. Where it is, it says once, few, many or a class for expanded clones.

CASSTGVYGYTF TGTGCCAGCAGTACAGGGGTCTATGGCTACACCTTC TRBJ1-2 TRBD1 TRBV6-1 .
CASRPNEMGEQYF TGTGCCAGCAGGCCTAATGAGATGGGAGAGCAGTACTTC TRBJ2-7 . TRBV6-1 .
CSADGAPYNEQFF TGCAGTGCAGATGGAGCACCCTACAATGAGCAGTTCTTC TRBJ2-1 . TRBV20-1 many
CAISEGPSGFQETQYF TGTGCCATCAGTGAAGGGCCTAGCGGGTTCCAAGAGACCCAGTACTTC TRBJ2-5 TRBD2 TRBV10-3 .
CASSPSGRPYNEQFF TGTGCCAGCAGTCCGAGCGGGAGGCCCTACAATGAGCAGTTCTTC TRBJ2-1 TRBD2 TRBV12-3/TRBV12-4 many
CASSRRGRVEQYF TGTGCCAGCAGCCGCAGGGGGCGCGTCGAGCAGTACTTC TRBJ2-7 TRBD1 TRBV14 many
CASSQEGARYGYTF TGCGCCAGCAGCCAAGAGGGGGCGCGATATGGCTACACCTTC TRBJ1-2 . TRBV4-1 .
CASALSPSSYNEQFF TGCGCCAGCGCCCTCTCTCCAAGCTCCTACAATGAGCAGTTCTTC TRBJ2-1 . TRBV5-1 .
CASSAGQNSYEQYF TGTGCCAGCAGTGCAGGACAAAACTCCTACGAGCAGTACTTC TRBJ2-7 . TRBV25-1 .
CSVEFGQGPYEQYF TGCAGCGTTGAATTCGGACAGGGACCCTACGAGCAGTACTTC TRBJ2-7 TRBD1 TRBV29-1 few
CASSSLAGEANEQFF TGTGCCAGCAGTTCCCTAGCGGGAGAAGCTAATGAGCAGTTCTTC TRBJ2-1 TRBD2 TRBV6-2/TRBV6-3 few
CASSPPVSQETQYF TGTGCCAGCTCACCGCCGGTATCTCAAGAGACCCAGTACTTC TRBJ2-5 . TRBV18 many
CASSIGTDCSYNEQFF TGTGCCAGTAGTATTGGGACAGATTGCTCCTACAATGAGCAGTTCTTC TRBJ2-1 TRBD1 TRBV19 .
CSAPGGAGGYTF TGCAGTGCTCCAGGGGGCGCGGGGGGCTACACCTTC TRBJ1-2 TRBD1 TRBV20-1 once
CASGGGSSYNEQFF TGCGCCAGCGGGGGAGGGTCCTCCTACAATGAGCAGTTCTTC TRBJ2-1 TRBD2 TRBV5-1 few
CSCRGQPDKNIQYF TGCAGCTGTAGGGGTCAGCCGGACAAAAACATTCAGTACTTC TRBJ2-4 . TRBV29-1 .
CSVGLTNTGELFF TGCAGCGTGGGACTAACGAACACCGGGGAGCTGTTTTTT TRBJ2-2 TRBD2 TRBV29-1 many
CASSVAADVNTEAFF TGTGCCAGCAGCGTAGCTGCAGATGTGAACACTGAAGCTTTCTTT TRBJ1-1 . TRBV9 many
CSATGTQTYEQYF TGCAGTGCAACCGGGACTCAAACCTACGAGCAGTACTTC TRBJ2-7 . TRBV20-1 many
CAFSGQGGTDTQYF TGTGCCTTCTCGGGACAGGGGGGCACAGATACGCAGTATTTT TRBJ2-3 TRBD1 TRBV30 many
CASSSLLDSGYNEQFF TGTGCCAGCAGCTCTTTGTTAGATAGCGGCTACAATGAGCAGTTCTTC TRBJ2-1 . TRBV11-1 many
CATGALDSVGGDTQYF TGTGCCACCGGGGCCCTGGATAGCGTAGGGGGAGATACGCAGTATTTT TRBJ2-3 . TRBV10-3 .
CASSTQGGRQETQYF TGTGCCAGCAGTACCCAAGGGGGTAGGCAAGAGACCCAGTACTTC TRBJ2-5 . TRBV28 many
CASSFREVGPDTQYF TGTGCCAGCAGCTTCCGTGAGGTCGGCCCAGATACGCAGTATTTT TRBJ2-3 . TRBV7-9 many
CASSLEAGHIRQYF TGTGCCAGCAGCTTGGAAGCCGGACATATCAGGCAGTATTTT TRBJ2-3 . TRBV5-8 many
CASSIGRGTLRPEAFF TGTGCCAGTAGTATAGGTAGGGGGACCCTCCGGCCTGAAGCTTTCTTT TRBJ1-1 . TRBV19 .
CASAPALLGNTIYF TGTGCCTCCGCACCGGCCTTGCTCGGAAACACCATATATTTT TRBJ1-3 . TRBV30 .
CAIRGDRGLEAFF TGTGCCATCAGGGGGGACAGGGGGCTTGAAGCTTTCTTT TRBJ1-1 TRBD1 TRBV10-3 .
CASSSAGGQNTQYF TGTGCCAGCAGTTCGGCGGGAGGGCAAAATACGCAGTATTTT TRBJ2-3 TRBD2 TRBV28 many
CANSLSFVSGEQYF TGTGCCAACAGCTTATCATTTGTTTCGGGCGAGCAGTACTTC TRBJ2-7 . TRBV11-1 .
CASRPGQRNGKLFF TGTGCCAGCCGACCGGGACAGCGGAATGGAAAACTGTTTTTT TRBJ1-4 TRBD1 TRBV6-1 .
CASSSTMGRQPQHF TGTGCCAGCAGCTCCACGATGGGGCGTCAGCCCCAGCATTTT TRBJ1-5 . TRBV11-2 many
CSVEVEGLRGSLREQYF TGCAGCGTTGAAGTCGAGGGTCTCAGGGGTTCTCTACGAGAGCAGTACTTC TRBJ2-7 . TRBV29-1 .
CASSWAGVLSGANVLTF TGCGCCAGCAGCTGGGCAGGGGTCCTCTCTGGGGCCAACGTCCTGACTTTC TRBJ2-6 . TRBV5-1 .
CASSPFLRSSGRGYEQYF TGTGCCAGCAGCCCCTTTTTGAGGTCTAGCGGGAGAGGGTACGAGCAGTACTTC TRBJ2-7 TRBD2 TRBV7-8 many
CASSNAGAGGYEQYF TGTGCCAGCAGTAACGCGGGCGCGGGGGGCTACGAGCAGTACTTC TRBJ2-7 TRBD2 TRBV6-1 few
CASSSNRGDRSYGYTF TGTGCCAGCAGCTCGAATCGAGGGGACCGGAGCTATGGCTACACCTTC TRBJ1-2 . TRBV14 few
CASSRGQSYTDTQYF TGTGCCAGCTCACGGGGACAGAGTTACACAGATACGCAGTATTTT TRBJ2-3 TRBD1 TRBV18 few
CATSETGTGGNEQFF TGTGCCACCAGTGAAACTGGGACAGGGGGCAATGAGCAGTTCTTC TRBJ2-1 TRBD1 TRBV24-1 many
CASSPSRVAYEQYF TGTGCCAGCTCACCGTCTCGGGTTGCCTACGAGCAGTACTTC TRBJ2-7 . TRBV18 many
CASRLSGVYEQYF TGTGCCAGCAGGCTGTCGGGAGTGTACGAGCAGTACTTC TRBJ2-7 . TRBV6-2/TRBV6-3 .
CASSQDPNEKLFF TGTGCCAGCAGCCAGGATCCTAATGAAAAACTGTTTTTT TRBJ1-4 . TRBV28 few
CASRWDPLNTEAFF TGTGCCAGCCGTTGGGATCCCTTGAACACTGAAGCTTTCTTT TRBJ1-1 . TRBV27 many
CASSIYWAGGTNQPQHF TGTGCCAGTAGTATATATTGGGCGGGGGGAACTAATCAGCCCCAGCATTTT TRBJ1-5 . TRBV19 few
CASKGQRNTGELFF TGTGCCAGCAAGGGACAGAGGAACACCGGGGAGCTGTTTTTT TRBJ2-2 TRBD1 TRBV6-2/TRBV6-3 .
CASRAGQVVSYEQYF TGTGCCAGCAGGGCGGGACAGGTAGTCTCCTACGAGCAGTACTTC TRBJ2-7 TRBD1 TRBV12-3/TRBV12-4 .
CSARQGFPEAFF TGCAGTGCTAGGCAGGGGTTCCCTGAAGCTTTCTTT TRBJ1-1 . TRBV20-1 .
CASSSPASGANVLTF TGTGCCAGCAGTAGCCCAGCCTCTGGGGCCAACGTCCTGACTTTC TRBJ2-6 . TRBV6-1 many
CASSPTEGETQYF TGTGCCAGCAGCCCCACGGAGGGGGAGACCCAGTACTTC TRBJ2-5 . TRBV9 .
CSAGGGGRHYNEQFF TGCAGTGCCGGGGGGGGCGGGAGGCACTACAATGAGCAGTTCTTC TRBJ2-1 TRBD2 TRBV20-1 many
CSARRHAANTGELFF TGCAGTGCTAGGCGACACGCCGCGAACACCGGGGAGCTGTTTTTT TRBJ2-2 . TRBV20-1 many
CSARKREGPNNEQFF TGCAGTGCTAGGAAGCGGGAGGGCCCCAACAATGAGCAGTTCTTC TRBJ2-1 TRBD2 TRBV20-1 .
CSARGTSGRNYNEQFF TGCAGTGCTAGGGGGACTAGCGGGAGGAACTACAATGAGCAGTTCTTC TRBJ2-1 TRBD2 TRBV20-1 .